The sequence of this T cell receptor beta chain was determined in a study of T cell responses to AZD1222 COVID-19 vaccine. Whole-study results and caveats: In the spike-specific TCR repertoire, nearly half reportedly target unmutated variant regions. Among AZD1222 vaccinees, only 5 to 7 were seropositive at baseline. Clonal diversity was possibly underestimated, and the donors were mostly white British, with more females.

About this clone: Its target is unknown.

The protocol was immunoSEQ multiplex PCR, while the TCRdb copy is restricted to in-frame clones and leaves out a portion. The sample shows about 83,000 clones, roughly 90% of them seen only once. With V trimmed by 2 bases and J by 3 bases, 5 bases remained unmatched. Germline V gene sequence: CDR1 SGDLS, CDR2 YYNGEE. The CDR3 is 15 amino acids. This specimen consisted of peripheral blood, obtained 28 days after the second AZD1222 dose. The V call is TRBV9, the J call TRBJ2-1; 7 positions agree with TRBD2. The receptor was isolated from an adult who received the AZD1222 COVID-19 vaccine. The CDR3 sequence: CASSVWRGNYNEQFF. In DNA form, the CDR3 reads TGTGCCAGCAGCGTCTGGCGGGGGAACTACAATGAGCAGTTCTTC. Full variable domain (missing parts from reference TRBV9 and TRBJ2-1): DSGVTQTPKHLITATGQRVTLRCSPRSGDLSVYWYQQSLDQGLQFLIQYYNGEERAKGNILERFSAQQFPDLHSELNLSSLELGDSALYFCASSVWRGNYNEQFFGPGTRLTVL.